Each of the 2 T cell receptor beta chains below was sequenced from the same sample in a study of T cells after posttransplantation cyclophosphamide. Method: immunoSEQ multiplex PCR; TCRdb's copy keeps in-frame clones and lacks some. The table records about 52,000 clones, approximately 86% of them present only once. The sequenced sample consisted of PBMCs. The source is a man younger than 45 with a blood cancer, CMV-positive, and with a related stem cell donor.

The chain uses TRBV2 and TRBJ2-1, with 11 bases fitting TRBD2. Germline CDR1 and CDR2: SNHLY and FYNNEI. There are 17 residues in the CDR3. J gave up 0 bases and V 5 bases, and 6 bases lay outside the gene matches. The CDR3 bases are TGTGCCAGCAGTCGGACTAGCGGGCTACTCTCCTACAATGAGCAGTTCTTC. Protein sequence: CASSRTSGLLSYNEQFF. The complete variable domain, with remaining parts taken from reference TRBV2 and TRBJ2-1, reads EPEVTQTPSHQVTQMGQEVILRCVPISNHLYFYWYRQILGQKVEFLVSFYNNEISEKSEIFDDQFSVERPDGSNFTLKIRSTKLEDSAMYFCASSRTSGLLSYNEQFFGPGTRLTVL.

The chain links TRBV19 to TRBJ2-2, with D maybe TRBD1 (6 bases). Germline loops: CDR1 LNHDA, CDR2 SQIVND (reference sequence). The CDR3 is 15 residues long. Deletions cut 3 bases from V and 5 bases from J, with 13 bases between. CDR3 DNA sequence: TGTGCCAGTAGTATGAGACAGGAGCAAACCGGGGAGCTGTTTTTT. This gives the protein CASSMRQEQTGELFF.